Following are 11 T cell receptor beta chains from one sample sequenced in a study of blood T cell repertoires in COVID-19 (dated by TCRdb to the early 2020s). The method behind the library was the immunoSEQ multiplex PCR assay. The source is immuneACCESS, and TCRdb retained only in-frame sequences with V and J called. Part of the clones is not carried over; for the studies checked, unresolved V genes explain less than half of this, and the remainder is unexplained. This sample comprises about 120,000 clones, roughly 80% of them detected only once. Under 2% of the sample is in the top ten clones. Sequencing was carried out using peripheral blood. These receptors all stem from a man aged 50 to 60 with acute or convalescent COVID-19.

The V and J genes are TRBV9 and TRBJ2-7; 7 bases agree with TRBD2. J was trimmed by 4 bases and V by 5 bases; bases with no gene match: 12. Germline-derived CDR1 and CDR2 are SGDLS and YYNGEE. This CDR3 has 15 residues. DNA for the CDR3: TGTGCCAGCAGTTACCCCACAGCGGGGTTTTACGAGCAGTACGTC. Its translation is CASSYPTAGFYEQYV.

The chain joins TRBV19 to TRBJ1-1; D ambiguous. V lost 7 bases, J lost 1 base, and 7 bases lay in between. Looked up from germline, CDR1 is LNHDA and CDR2 is SQIVND (reference sequence). CDR3 size: 12 residues. In nucleotides, the CDR3 is TGTGCCAGTATTCAGTGGAACACTGAAGCTTTCTTT. This codes for CASIQWNTEAFF.

The CDR3 nucleotides are TGTGCCACCCGCACAGGGTTTCTTGGGACAGATACGCAGTATTTT. This codes for CATRTGFLGTDTQYF. The rearrangement joins TRBV15 to TRBJ2-3; the D gene is possibly TRBD1 (6 bases). CDR3 length equals 15 residues. The germline gives CDR1 LNHNV, CDR2 YYDKDF (reference sequence). Trimming took 8 bases from V and 3 from J, leaving 18 bases between them.

The chain links TRBV3-1 (or the pseudogene TRBV3-2) to TRBJ1-6; D is uncertain. Trimming took off 5 bases at V and 7 bases at J, with 21 bases between the two ends. Germline V gene data show CDR1 as LGHDT and CDR2 as YNNKEL (reference sequence). The CDR3 spans 17 residues. The CDR3 nucleotides read TGTGCCAGCAGCAAACATTTTCCCATTTCATACAATTCACCCCTCCACTTT. As protein: CASSKHFPISYNSPLHF.

The chain links TRBV6-5 to TRBJ1-6; TRBD1 matches 11 bases. Per the germline V gene, CDR1 is MNHEY and CDR2 is SVGAGI. CDR3 length: 15 residues. J gave up 7 bases and V 7 bases, and 6 bases lay outside the gene matches. DNA of the CDR3: TGTGCCAGCAACCGGGACAGGGGGGAAAATTCACCCCTCCACTTT. Translation: CASNRDRGENSPLHF.

This chain uses TRBV2 with TRBJ1-1; D is possibly TRBD1 (6 bases). In germline, CDR1 is SNHLY, CDR2 FYNNEI. The CDR3 is 15 residues long. Trimming took 6 bases from V and 5 from J, leaving 19 bases between them. The CDR3 reads CASRPSGQGYTEAFF. CDR3 bases: TGTGCCAGCAGACCCTCCGGGCAGGGGTATACTGAAGCTTTCTTT.

This clone was seen only a few times. The J gene is TRBJ2-7, the V gene TRBV6-6, with TRBD1 identical over 7 bases. Germline CDR1 and CDR2: MNHNY and SVGAGI (reference sequence). The CDR3 runs 14 residues. The junction had 8 bases not matched to a gene; V was cut back by 7 bases and J by 2 bases. The CDR3 spells CASIQDREAYEQYF. The CDR3, as DNA: TGTGCCAGCATCCAAGACAGGGAAGCCTACGAGCAGTACTTC.

V is TRBV5-1 and J is TRBJ1-3; 8 nucleotides match TRBD1. This CDR3 is built from 15 residues. The germline gives CDR1 SGHRS, CDR2 YFSETQ. The ends lost 7 bases at V and 0 bases at J; junction bases unmatched: 6. The CDR3 loop reads CASSQGVPSGNTIYF. The CDR3 DNA reads as TGCGCCAGCTCACAGGGGGTCCCCTCTGGAAACACCATATATTTT.

The V call is TRBV15, the J call TRBJ1-3, with 11 bases that match TRBD1. V lost 3 bases and J lost 4; bases outside the gene matches: 2. Germline values: CDR1 LNHNV, CDR2 YYDKDF (reference sequence). The CDR3 loop spans 15 amino acids. CDR3 nucleotides: TGTGCCACCAGCAGGGACAGGGGGCTAGGAAACACCATATATTTT. Translation gives CATSRDRGLGNTIYF.

V is TRBV2 and J is TRBJ1-4, with a possible D match to TRBD1 (5 bases). Trimming took 1 base from V and 7 from J, leaving 13 bases between them. The CDR3 runs 15 residues. Germline loops: CDR1 SNHLY, CDR2 FYNNEI. The CDR3 spells CASSEGGAEGEKLFF. The CDR3 coding sequence is TGTGCCAGCAGTGAAGGCGGGGCGGAGGGTGAAAAACTGTTTTTT.

V usage is TRBV5-6 and J usage is TRBJ1-5; D unresolved. Trimming shortened V by 4 bases and J by 4 bases, and 6 bases separated the two germline ends. Germline CDR1 SGHDT, CDR2 YYEEEE. This CDR3 has 12 amino acids. This chain's CDR3 is CASSVLNQPQHF. CDR3 coding DNA: TGTGCCAGCAGCGTCCTGAATCAGCCCCAGCATTTT.